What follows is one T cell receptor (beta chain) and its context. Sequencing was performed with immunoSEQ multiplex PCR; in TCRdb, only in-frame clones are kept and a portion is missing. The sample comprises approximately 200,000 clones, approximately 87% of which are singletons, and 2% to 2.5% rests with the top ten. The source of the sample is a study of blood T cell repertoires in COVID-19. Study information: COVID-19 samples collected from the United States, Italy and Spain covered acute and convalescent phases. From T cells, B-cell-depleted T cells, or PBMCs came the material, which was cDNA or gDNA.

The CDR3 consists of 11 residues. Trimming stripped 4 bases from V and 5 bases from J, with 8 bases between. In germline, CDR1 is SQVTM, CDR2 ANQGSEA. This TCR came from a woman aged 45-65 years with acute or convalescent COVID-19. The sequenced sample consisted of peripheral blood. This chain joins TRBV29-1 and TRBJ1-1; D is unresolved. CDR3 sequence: CSVGDATEAFF. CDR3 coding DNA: TGCAGCGTTGGAGACGCGACTGAAGCTTTCTTT.